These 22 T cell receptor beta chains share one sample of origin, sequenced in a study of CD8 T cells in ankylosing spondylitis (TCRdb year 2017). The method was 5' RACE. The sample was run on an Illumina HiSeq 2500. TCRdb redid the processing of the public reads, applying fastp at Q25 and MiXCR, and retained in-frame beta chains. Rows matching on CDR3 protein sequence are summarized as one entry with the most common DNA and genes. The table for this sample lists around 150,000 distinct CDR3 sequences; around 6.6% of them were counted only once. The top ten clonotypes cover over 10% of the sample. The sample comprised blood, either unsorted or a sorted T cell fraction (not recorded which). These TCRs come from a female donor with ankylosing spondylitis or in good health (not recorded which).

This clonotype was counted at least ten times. The CDR3 region is CSVEDSGLAGGQNTQYF. CDR3 DNA sequence: TGCAGCGTTGAAGATTCCGGACTAGCGGGGGGGCAAAATACGCAGTATTTT. This chain links TRBV29-1 with TRBJ2-3; 15 nucleotides match TRBD2. The germline V gene encodes CDR1 SQVTM and CDR2 ANQGSEA. The CDR3 consists of 17 residues. Trimming at V came to 0 bases and at J to 7 bases, leaving 8 bases not matched to a gene.

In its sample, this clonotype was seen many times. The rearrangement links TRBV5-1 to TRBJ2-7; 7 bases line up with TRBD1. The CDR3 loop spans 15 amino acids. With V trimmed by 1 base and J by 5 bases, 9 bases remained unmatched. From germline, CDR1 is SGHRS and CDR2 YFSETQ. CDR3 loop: CASSLLTGAGNEQYF. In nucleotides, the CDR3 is TGCGCCAGCAGCTTGTTAACAGGGGCAGGAAACGAGCAGTACTTC.

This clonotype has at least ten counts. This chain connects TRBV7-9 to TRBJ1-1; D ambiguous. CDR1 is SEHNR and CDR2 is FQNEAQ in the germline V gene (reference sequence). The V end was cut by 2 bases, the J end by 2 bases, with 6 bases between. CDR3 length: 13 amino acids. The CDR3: CASSLRANTEAFF. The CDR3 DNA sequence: TGTGCCAGCAGCTTACGCGCTAACACTGAAGCTTTCTTT. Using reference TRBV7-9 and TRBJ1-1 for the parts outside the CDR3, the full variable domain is DTGVSQNPRHKITKRGQNVTFRCDPISEHNRLYWYRQTLGQGPEFLTYFQNEAQLEKSRLLSDRFSAERPKGSFSTLEIQRTEQGDSAMYLCASSLRANTEAFFGQGTRLTVV.

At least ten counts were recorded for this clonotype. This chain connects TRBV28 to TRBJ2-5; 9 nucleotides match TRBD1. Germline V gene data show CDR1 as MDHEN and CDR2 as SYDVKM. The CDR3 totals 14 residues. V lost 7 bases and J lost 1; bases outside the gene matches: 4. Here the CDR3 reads CASNPTGGQETQYF. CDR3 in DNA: TGTGCCAGCAACCCGACAGGGGGCCAAGAGACCCAGTACTTC. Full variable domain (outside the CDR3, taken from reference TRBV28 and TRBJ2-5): DVKVTQSSRYLVKRTGEKVFLECVQDMDHENMFWYRQDPGLGLRLIYFSYDVKMKEKGDIPEGYSVSREKKERFSLILESASTNQTSMYLCASNPTGGQETQYFGPGTRLLVL.

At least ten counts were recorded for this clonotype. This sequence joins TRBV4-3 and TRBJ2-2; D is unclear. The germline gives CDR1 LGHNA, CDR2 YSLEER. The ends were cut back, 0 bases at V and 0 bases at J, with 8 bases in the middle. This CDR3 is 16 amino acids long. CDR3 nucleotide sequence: TGCGCCAGCAGCCAAGAGCCAGGCTCGAACACCGGGGAGCTGTTTTTT. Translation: CASSQEPGSNTGELFF.

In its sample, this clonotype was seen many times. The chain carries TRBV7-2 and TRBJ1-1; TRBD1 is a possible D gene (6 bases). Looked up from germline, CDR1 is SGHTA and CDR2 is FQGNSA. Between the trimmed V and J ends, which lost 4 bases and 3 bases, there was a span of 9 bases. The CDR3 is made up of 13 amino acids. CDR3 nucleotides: TGTGCCAGCAGCTCAGGGGCGGACACTGAAGCTTTCTTT. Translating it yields CASSSGADTEAFF. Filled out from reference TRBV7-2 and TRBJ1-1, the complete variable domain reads GAGVSQSPSNKVTEKGKDVELRCDPISGHTALYWYRQSLGQGLEFLIYFQGNSAPDKSGLPSDRFSAERTGGSVSTLTIQRTQQEDSAVYLCASSSGADTEAFFGQGTRLTVV.

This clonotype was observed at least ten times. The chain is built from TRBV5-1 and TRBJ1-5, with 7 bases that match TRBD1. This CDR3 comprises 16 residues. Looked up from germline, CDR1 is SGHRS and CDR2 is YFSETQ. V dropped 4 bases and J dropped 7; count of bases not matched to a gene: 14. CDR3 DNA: TGCGCCAGCAGCCTCTCCGGGACAGATAAGGGCCAGCCCCAGCATTTT. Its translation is CASSLSGTDKGQPQHF.

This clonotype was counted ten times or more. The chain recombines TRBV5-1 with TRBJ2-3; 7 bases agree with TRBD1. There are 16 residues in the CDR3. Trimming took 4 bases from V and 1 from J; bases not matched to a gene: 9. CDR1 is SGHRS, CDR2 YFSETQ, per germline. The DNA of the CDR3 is TGCGCCAGCAGCATTGGGGACAGTGGGGGCACAGATACGCAGTATTTT. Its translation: CASSIGDSGGTDTQYF.

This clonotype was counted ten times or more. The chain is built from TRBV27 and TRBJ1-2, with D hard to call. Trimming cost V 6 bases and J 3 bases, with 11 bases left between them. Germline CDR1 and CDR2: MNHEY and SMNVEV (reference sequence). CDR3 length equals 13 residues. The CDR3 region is CASSPRRDYGYTF. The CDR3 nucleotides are TGTGCCAGCAGCCCTAGGAGGGACTATGGCTACACCTTC.

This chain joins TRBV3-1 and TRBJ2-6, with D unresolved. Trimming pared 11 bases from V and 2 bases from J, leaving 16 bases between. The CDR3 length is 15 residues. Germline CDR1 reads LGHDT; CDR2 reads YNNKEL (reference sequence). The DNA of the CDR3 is TGTGCCTGCACCCAGCAGTTCCCTGGGGCCAACGTCCTGACTTTC. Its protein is CACTQQFPGANVLTF.

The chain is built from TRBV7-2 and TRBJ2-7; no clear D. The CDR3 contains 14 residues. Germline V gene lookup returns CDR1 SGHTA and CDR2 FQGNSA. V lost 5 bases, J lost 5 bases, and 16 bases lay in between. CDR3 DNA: TGTGCCAGCAGCCTTACATTCGGATCCGACGAGCAGTACTTC. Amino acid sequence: CASSLTFGSDEQYF. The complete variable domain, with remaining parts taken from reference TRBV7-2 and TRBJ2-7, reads GAGVSQSPSNKVTEKGKDVELRCDPISGHTALYWYRQSLGQGLEFLIYFQGNSAPDKSGLPSDRFSAERTGGSVSTLTIQRTQQEDSAVYLCASSLTFGSDEQYFGPGTRLTVT.

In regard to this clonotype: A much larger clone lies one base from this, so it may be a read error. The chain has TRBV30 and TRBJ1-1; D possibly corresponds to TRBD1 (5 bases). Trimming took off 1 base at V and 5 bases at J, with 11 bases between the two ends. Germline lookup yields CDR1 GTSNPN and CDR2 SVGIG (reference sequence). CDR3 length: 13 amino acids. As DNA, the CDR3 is TGTGCCTGGAGTGGTGGGGGGGATACTGAAGCTTTCTTT. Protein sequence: CAWSGGGDTEAFF.

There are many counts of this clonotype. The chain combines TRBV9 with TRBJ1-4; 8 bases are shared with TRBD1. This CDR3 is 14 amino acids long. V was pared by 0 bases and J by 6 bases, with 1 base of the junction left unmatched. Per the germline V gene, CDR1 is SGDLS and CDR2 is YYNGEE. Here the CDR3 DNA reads TGTGCCAGCAGCGTAGCAGGGGGCGATGAAAAACTGTTTTTT. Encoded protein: CASSVAGGDEKLFF.

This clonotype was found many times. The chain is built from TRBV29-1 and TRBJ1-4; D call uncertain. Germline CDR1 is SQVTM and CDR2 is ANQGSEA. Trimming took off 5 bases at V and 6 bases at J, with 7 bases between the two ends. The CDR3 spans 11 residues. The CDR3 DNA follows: TGCAGCGTTAACGAGGATGAAAAACTGTTTTTT. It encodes CSVNEDEKLFF.

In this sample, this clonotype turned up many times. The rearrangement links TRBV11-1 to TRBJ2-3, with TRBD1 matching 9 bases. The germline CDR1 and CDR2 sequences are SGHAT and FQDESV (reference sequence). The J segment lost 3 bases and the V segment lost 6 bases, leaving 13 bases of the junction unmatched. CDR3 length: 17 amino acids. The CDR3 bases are TGTGCCAGCAGAACCGGACAGGGGACGGAAGGGACAGATACGCAGTATTTT. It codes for CASRTGQGTEGTDTQYF. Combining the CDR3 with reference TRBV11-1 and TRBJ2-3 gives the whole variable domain EAEVAQSPRYKITEKSQAVAFWCDPISGHATLYWYRQILGQGPELLVQFQDESVVDDSQLPKDRFSAERLKGVDSTLKIQPAELGDSAMYLCASRTGQGTEGTDTQYFGPGTRLTVL.

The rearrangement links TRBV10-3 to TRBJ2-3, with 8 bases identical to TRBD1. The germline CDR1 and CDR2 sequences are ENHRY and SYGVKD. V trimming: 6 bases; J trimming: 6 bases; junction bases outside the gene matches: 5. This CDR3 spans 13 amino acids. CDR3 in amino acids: CAISNGQGDTQYF. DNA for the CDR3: TGTGCCATCAGCAACGGACAGGGCGATACGCAGTATTTT.

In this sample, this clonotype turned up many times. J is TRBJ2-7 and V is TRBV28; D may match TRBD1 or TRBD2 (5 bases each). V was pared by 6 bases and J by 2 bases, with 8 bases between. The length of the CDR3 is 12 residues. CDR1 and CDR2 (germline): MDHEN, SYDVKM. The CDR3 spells CASSQGAYEQYF. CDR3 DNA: TGTGCCAGCAGCCAGGGAGCCTACGAGCAGTACTTC.

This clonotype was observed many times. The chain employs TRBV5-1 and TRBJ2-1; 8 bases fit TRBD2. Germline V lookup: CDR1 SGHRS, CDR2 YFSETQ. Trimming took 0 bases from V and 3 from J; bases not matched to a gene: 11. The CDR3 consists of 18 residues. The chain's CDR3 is CASSLASLAGISYNEQFF. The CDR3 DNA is TGCGCCAGCAGCTTGGCCTCCTTAGCGGGGATTAGCTACAATGAGCAGTTCTTC.

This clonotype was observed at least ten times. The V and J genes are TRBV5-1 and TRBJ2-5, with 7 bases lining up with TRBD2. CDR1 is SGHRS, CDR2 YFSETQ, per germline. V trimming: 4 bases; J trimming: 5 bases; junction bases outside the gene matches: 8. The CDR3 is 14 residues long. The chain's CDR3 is CASSTRLAGETQYF. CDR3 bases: TGCGCCAGCAGCACCAGACTAGCTGGGGAGACCCAGTACTTC.

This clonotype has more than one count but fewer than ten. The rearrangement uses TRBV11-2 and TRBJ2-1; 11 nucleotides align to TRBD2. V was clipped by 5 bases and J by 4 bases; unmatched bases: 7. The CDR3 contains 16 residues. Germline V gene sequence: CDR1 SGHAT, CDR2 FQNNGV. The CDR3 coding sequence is TGTGCCAGCAGCCCCTTAGCGGGGGGGTATTACAATGAGCAGTTCTTC. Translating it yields CASSPLAGGYYNEQFF.

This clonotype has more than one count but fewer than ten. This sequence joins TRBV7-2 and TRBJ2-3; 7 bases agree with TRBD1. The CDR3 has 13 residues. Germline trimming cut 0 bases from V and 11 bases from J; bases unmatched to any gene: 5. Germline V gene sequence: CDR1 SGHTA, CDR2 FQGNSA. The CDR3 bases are TGTGCCAGCAGCTTAGCAGGGACAGAAAGGCAGTATTTT. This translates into CASSLAGTERQYF.

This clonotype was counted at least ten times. The CDR3 spells CASSYSTVQAYGYTF. The CDR3 nucleotides are TGTGCCAGCAGTTACTCGACCGTCCAGGCCTATGGCTACACCTTC. The chain links TRBV6-2 or TRBV6-3 to TRBJ1-2; D not resolved. This CDR3 comprises 15 residues. From germline, CDR1 is MNHEY and CDR2 SVGEGT. The V and J ends lost 0 bases and 4 bases respectively, with 12 bases between them.